This T cell receptor beta chain appears in the sequencing data of a study of CD8+CD57+ T cells in acquired aplastic anemia. Profiles of TCR beta VDJ and CDR3 were generated from a genomic DNA template. From the reads, TCRdb called clonotypes with MiXCR, one entry per CDR3 protein. The table shows around 180,000 distinct CDR3 sequences, with roughly 50% occurring only once. Patients who underwent sequencing had shown CD8+CD57+ cell expansion by flow cytometry. Germline lookup yields CDR1 LNHDA and CDR2 SQIVND (reference sequence). The CDR3 is made up of 18 amino acids. Trimming cost V 3 bases and J 2 bases; bases outside gene matches: 12. This clonotype was counted many times.

Input material: sorted CD4+, CD8+, or CD8+CD57+ T cells (not recorded which) from PBMCs. The receptor comes from a human donor with aplastic anemia. The rearrangement uses TRBV19 and TRBJ2-5; 10 nucleotides match TRBD2. For the CDR3, the DNA is TGTGCCAGTAGTATCGTCTCAGGAGGACTAGCGGCGCAAGAGACCCAGTACTTC. This sequence encodes CASSIVSGGLAAQETQYF.